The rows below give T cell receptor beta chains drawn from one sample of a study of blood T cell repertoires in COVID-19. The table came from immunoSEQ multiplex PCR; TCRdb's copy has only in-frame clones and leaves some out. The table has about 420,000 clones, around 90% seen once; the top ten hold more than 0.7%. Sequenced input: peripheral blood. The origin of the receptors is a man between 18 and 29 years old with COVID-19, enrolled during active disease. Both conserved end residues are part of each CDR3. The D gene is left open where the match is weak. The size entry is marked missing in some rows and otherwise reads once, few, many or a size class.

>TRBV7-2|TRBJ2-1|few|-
CASSRGPMRFF
TGTGCCAGCAGCCGGGGTCCCATGCGGTTCTTC
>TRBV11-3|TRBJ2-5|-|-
CASSLDLRDTNQETQYF
TGTGCCAGCAGCTTAGATCTAAGGGACACCAACCAAGAGACCCAGTACTTC
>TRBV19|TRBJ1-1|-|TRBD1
CASSTGGTNTEAFF
TGTGCCAGTAGTACAGGGGGGACGAACACTGAAGCTTTCTTT
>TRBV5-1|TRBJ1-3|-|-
CASSLGQISGNTIYF
TGCGCCAGCAGCTTGGGACAAATCTCTGGAAACACCATATATTTT
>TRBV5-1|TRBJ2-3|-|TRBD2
CASTRNTGGNTDTQYF
TGCGCCAGCACCCGAAACACGGGGGGTAACACAGATACGCAGTATTTT
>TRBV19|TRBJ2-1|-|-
CASSYQLDNEQFF
TGTGCCAGTAGTTACCAACTGGACAATGAGCAGTTCTTC
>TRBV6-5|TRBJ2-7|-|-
CASSYHRDNEQYF
TGTGCCAGCAGTTATCACAGGGATAACGAGCAGTACTTC
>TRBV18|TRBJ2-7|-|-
CASSPPTGVAYEQYF
TGTGCCAGCTCACCACCCACGGGAGTAGCCTACGAGCAGTACTTC
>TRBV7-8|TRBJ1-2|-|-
CASSSRTGVYGYTF
TGTGCCAGCAGCTCCCGAACGGGGGTCTATGGCTACACCTTC
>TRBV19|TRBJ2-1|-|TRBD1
CASSTGTGLSNEQFF
TGTGCCAGTAGTACCGGGACAGGCCTTAGCAATGAGCAGTTCTTC
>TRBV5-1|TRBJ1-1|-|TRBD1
CASRPTGGNTEAFF
TGCGCCAGCAGACCCACAGGGGGCAACACTGAAGCTTTCTTT
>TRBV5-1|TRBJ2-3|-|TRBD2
CASSLRGTSGGTDTQYF
TGCGCCAGCAGCTTGCGCGGGACTAGCGGGGGGACAGATACGCAGTATTTT
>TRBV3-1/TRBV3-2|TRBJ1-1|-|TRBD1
CASSPGGTANTEAFF
TGTGCCAGCAGCCCAGGGGGGACAGCGAACACTGAAGCTTTCTTT
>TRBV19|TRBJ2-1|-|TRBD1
CASSIREGADEQFF
TGTGCCAGTAGTATTCGTGAGGGGGCGGATGAGCAGTTCTTC
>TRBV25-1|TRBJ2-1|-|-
CASSEYGEANNEQFF
TGTGCCAGCAGTGAATATGGAGAAGCGAACAATGAGCAGTTCTTC
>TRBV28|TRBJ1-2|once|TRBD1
CASSPPWTGGGYTF
TGTGCCAGCAGTCCCCCGTGGACAGGGGGAGGCTACACCTTC
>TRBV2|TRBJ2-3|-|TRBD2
CASSERRLAGSSTDTQYF
TGTGCCAGCAGTGAAAGACGACTAGCGGGGAGTAGCACAGATACGCAGTATTTT
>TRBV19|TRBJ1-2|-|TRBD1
CASSITGTGHYGYTF
TGTGCCAGTAGTATAACCGGGACAGGGCACTATGGCTACACCTTC
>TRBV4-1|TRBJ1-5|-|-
CASSHRLTEYSNQPQHF
TGCGCCAGCAGCCACCGACTAACAGAATATAGCAATCAGCCCCAGCATTTT
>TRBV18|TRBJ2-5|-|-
CASSPGLGETQYF
TGTGCCAGCTCACCGGGACTTGGGGAGACCCAGTACTTC
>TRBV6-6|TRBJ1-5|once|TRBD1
CASTYGQALNQPQHF
TGTGCCAGCACCTACGGACAGGCCCTCAATCAGCCCCAGCATTTT
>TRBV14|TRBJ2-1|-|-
CASSQAYRENEQFF
TGTGCCAGCAGCCAAGCGTACAGGGAAAATGAGCAGTTCTTC
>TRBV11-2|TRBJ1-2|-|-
CASSLDAAGRGYTF
TGTGCCAGCAGCTTAGATGCCGCCGGTCGCGGCTACACCTTC
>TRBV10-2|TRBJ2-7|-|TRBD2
CASYGGTSGGLWEQYF
TGCGCCAGCTACGGGGGGACTAGCGGGGGCCTTTGGGAGCAGTACTTC
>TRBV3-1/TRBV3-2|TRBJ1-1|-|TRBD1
CASSLLGGPEAFF
TGTGCCAGCAGCCTCTTAGGGGGCCCTGAAGCTTTCTTT
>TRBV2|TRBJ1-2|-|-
CASSDVIGRSGDGYTF
TGTGCCAGCAGTGACGTAATAGGGAGATCAGGGGATGGCTACACCTTC
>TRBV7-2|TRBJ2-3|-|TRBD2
CASSFKRGFTDTQYF
TGTGCCAGCAGCTTTAAGCGGGGCTTCACAGATACGCAGTATTTT
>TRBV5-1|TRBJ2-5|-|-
CASRQEGAGAETQYF
TGCGCCAGCAGACAAGAAGGGGCAGGCGCCGAGACCCAGTACTTC
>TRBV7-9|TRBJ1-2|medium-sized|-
CASSLVTAHYGYTF
TGTGCCAGCAGCTTAGTCACAGCACACTATGGCTACACCTTC
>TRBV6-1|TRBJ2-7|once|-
CASSESPSDEQYF
TGTGCCAGCAGTGAGTCTCCTTCCGACGAGCAGTACTTC
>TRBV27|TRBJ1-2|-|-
CASSSLSGWDGYTF
TGTGCCAGCAGTTCCTTGAGCGGGTGGGATGGCTACACCTTC
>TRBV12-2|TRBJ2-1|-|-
CASRLGVADEQFF
TGTGCAAGTCGCCTAGGGGTTGCGGATGAGCAGTTCTTC
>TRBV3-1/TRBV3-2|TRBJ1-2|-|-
CASSQGGSFYGYTF
TGTGCCAGCAGCCAGGGGGGTAGTTTCTATGGCTACACCTTC
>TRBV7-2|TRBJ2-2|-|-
CASSRNGWGQSGELFF
TGTGCCAGCAGCCGGAATGGTTGGGGGCAAAGCGGGGAGCTGTTTTTT
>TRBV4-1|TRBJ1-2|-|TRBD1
CASSQDRVTGELAYGYTF
TGCGCCAGCAGCCAAGATCGGGTTACAGGGGAATTGGCATATGGCTACACCTTC
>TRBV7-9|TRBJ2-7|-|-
CASSHQDFNYEQYF
TGTGCCAGCAGCCATCAGGACTTTAATTACGAGCAGTACTTC
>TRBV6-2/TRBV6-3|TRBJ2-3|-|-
CASSYFLLGQDTQYF
TGTGCCAGCAGTTACTTTCTCCTTGGTCAGGATACGCAGTATTTT
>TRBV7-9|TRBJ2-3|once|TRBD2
CASSWGLAGADTQYF
TGTGCCAGCAGCTGGGGACTAGCGGGAGCAGATACGCAGTATTTT
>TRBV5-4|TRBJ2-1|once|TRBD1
CASSSKTGDNYNEQFF
TGTGCCAGCAGCTCAAAAACAGGGGACAACTACAATGAGCAGTTCTTC
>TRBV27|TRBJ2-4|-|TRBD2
CASSLGTSGTNIQYF
TGTGCCAGCAGTTTAGGGACTAGCGGAACAAACATTCAGTACTTC
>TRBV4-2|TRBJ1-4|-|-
CASSQETEATNEKLFF
TGTGCCAGCAGCCAAGAGACAGAGGCAACTAATGAAAAACTGTTTTTT
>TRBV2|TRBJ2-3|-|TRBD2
CASSVVAGGLRPDTQYF
TGTGCCAGCAGTGTGGTAGCGGGGGGCCTTCGGCCAGATACGCAGTATTTT
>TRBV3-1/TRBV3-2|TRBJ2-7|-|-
CASSQDLRGEQYF
TGTGCCAGCAGCCAAGATCTCCGGGGCGAGCAGTACTTC
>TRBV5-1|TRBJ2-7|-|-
CASSDQAGLIYEQYF
TGCGCCAGCAGTGACCAAGCGGGTTTAATCTACGAGCAGTACTTC
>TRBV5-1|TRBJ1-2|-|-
CASSLAGTNYGYTF
TGCGCCAGCAGCTTGGCTGGCACCAACTATGGCTACACCTTC
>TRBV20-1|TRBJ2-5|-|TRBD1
CSAGGPDRAGETQYF
TGCAGTGCTGGTGGGCCCGACAGGGCTGGAGAGACCCAGTACTTC
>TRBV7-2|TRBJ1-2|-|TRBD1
CASSLAPRTGGRGGYTF
TGTGCCAGCAGCTTAGCGCCCCGGACAGGTGGACGAGGGGGCTACACCTTC
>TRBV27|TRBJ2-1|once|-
CASNDRYNEQFF
TGTGCCAGCAACGACAGGTACAATGAGCAGTTCTTC
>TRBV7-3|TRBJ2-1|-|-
CASSPASPGDEQFF
TGTGCCAGCAGCCCAGCGTCCCCGGGGGATGAGCAGTTCTTC